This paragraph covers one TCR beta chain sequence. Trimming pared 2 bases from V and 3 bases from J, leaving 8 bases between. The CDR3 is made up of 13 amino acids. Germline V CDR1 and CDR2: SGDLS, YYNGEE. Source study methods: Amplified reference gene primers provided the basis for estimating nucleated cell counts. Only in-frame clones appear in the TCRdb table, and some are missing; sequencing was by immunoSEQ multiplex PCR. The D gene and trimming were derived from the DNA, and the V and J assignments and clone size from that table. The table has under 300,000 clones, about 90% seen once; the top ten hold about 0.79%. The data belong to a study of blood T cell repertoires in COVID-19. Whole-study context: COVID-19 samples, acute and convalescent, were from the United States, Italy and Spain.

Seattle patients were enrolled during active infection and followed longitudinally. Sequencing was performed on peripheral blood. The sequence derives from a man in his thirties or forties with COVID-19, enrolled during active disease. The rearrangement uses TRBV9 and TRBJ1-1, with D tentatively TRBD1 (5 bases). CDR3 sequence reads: CASSVGGDTEAFF. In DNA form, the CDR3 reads TGTGCCAGCAGCGTGGGGGGAGACACTGAAGCTTTCTTT.